These 8 T cell receptor beta chains originate from one sample sequenced in a study of cytomegalovirus exposure and HLA in healthy donors. PCR employed 60 Vbeta and 13 Jbeta primers. Generated by immunoSEQ multiplex PCR, the TCRdb table keeps only in-frame clones and is missing some. Of approximately 140,000 clones listed, just under 85% are singletons. The sequenced sample consisted of PBMCs. These receptors all stem from a man in his forties in good health and CMV-seropositive.

The CDR3 reads CASSRDRGRTEAFF. The CDR3 DNA is TGTGCCAGTAGTAGAGACAGGGGGCGTACTGAAGCTTTCTTT. This chain links TRBV19 with TRBJ1-1, with 10 bases that match TRBD1. The CDR3 extends over 14 amino acids. The V and J ends lost 4 bases and 5 bases, in that order; junction bases with no gene match: 4. Germline V lookup: CDR1 LNHDA, CDR2 SQIVND (reference sequence). Using reference TRBV19 and TRBJ1-1 for the parts outside the CDR3, the full variable domain is DGGITQSPKYLFRKEGQNVTLSCEQNLNHDAMYWYRQDPGQGLRLIYYSQIVNDFQKGDIAEGYSVSREKKESFPLTVTSAQKNPTAFYLCASSRDRGRTEAFFGQGTRLTVV.

V usage is TRBV7-9 and J usage is TRBJ2-5, with TRBD1 matching over 9 bases. CDR1 is SEHNR and CDR2 is FQNEAQ in the germline V gene (reference sequence). Trimming at V came to 1 base and at J to 1 base, leaving 4 bases not matched to a gene. The CDR3 is 16 amino acids. Here the CDR3 DNA reads TGTGCCAGCAGCTTAGGGGACAGGGACTTCCAAGAGACCCAGTACTTC. It codes for CASSLGDRDFQETQYF. The full variable domain, rest sourced from reference TRBV7-9 and TRBJ2-5, is DTGVSQNPRHKITKRGQNVTFRCDPISEHNRLYWYRQTLGQGPEFLTYFQNEAQLEKSRLLSDRFSAERPKGSFSTLEIQRTEQGDSAMYLCASSLGDRDFQETQYFGPGTRLLVL.

The chain combines TRBV5-1 with TRBJ2-1, with TRBD2 identical over 10 bases. CDR1 is SGHRS, CDR2 YFSETQ, per germline. CDR3 size: 15 residues. The trim removed 3 bases at V and 6 bases at J, leaving 6 bases unmatched. The DNA of the CDR3 is TGCGCCAGCAGCTCTAGCGGGGGCGGGGGCAATGAGCAGTTCTTC. This sequence encodes CASSSSGGGGNEQFF.

This chain connects TRBV11-1 to TRBJ2-5; 9 positions agree with TRBD1. The germline CDR1 and CDR2 sequences are SGHAT and FQDESV (reference sequence). The CDR3 covers 13 residues. The V and J ends lost 5 bases and 4 bases, in that order; junction bases with no gene match: 2. The CDR3 reads CASSQGQGETQYF. Here the CDR3 DNA reads TGTGCCAGCAGCCAGGGACAGGGAGAGACCCAGTACTTC. The full variable domain, with the rest looked up from reference TRBV11-1 and TRBJ2-5, is EAEVAQSPRYKITEKSQAVAFWCDPISGHATLYWYRQILGQGPELLVQFQDESVVDDSQLPKDRFSAERLKGVDSTLKIQPAELGDSAMYLCASSQGQGETQYFGPGTRLLVL.

This clone is a singleton in its sample. V gene TRBV18 combines with J gene TRBJ1-1; D not certain. Germline V gene lookup returns CDR1 KGHSH and CDR2 LQKENI. The CDR3 contains 11 residues. V lost 6 bases and J lost 11, with 13 bases in between. The CDR3 nucleotides read TGTGCCAGCTCGCCGAGGGTGAAGGCTTTCTTT. Amino acids: CASSPRVKAFF.

CDR3 DNA sequence: TGTGCCTGGAGTGTAGGATATACAGGGGACTCCTACGAGCAGTACTTC. This gives the protein CAWSVGYTGDSYEQYF. The J gene is TRBJ2-7, the V gene TRBV30; 7 bases agree with TRBD1. With 0 bases clipped from V and 0 bases from J, the junction kept 8 bases outside the gene matches. The CDR3 contains 16 residues. Germline loops: CDR1 GTSNPN, CDR2 SVGIG (reference sequence). Together with reference TRBV30 and TRBJ2-7, the CDR3 gives the full variable domain: SQTIHQWPATLVQPVGSPLSLECTVEGTSNPNLYWYRQAAGRGLQLLFYSVGIGQISSEVPQNLSASRPQDRQFILSSKKLLLSDSGFYLCAWSVGYTGDSYEQYFGPGTRLTVT.

This clone turned up a few times. This chain uses TRBV30 with TRBJ2-7; 12 nucleotides agree with TRBD2. The CDR3 has 14 residues. CDR1 and CDR2 from the germline V gene are GTSNPN and SVGIG (reference sequence). The V segment lost 5 bases and the J segment 5 bases; nucleotides outside the gene matches: 7. CDR3 sequence: CAWSDLAGGNEQYF. The CDR3 nucleotides are TGTGCCTGGTCAGATCTAGCGGGAGGGAACGAGCAGTACTTC. Full variable domain (remainder filled in from reference TRBV30 and TRBJ2-7): SQTIHQWPATLVQPVGSPLSLECTVEGTSNPNLYWYRQAAGRGLQLLFYSVGIGQISSEVPQNLSASRPQDRQFILSSKKLLLSDSGFYLCAWSDLAGGNEQYFGPGTRLTVT.

This chain joins TRBV7-3 and TRBJ2-5; D might be TRBD1 (6 bases). The CDR3 has 14 amino acids. CDR1 is SGHTA and CDR2 is FQGTGA in the germline V gene. Deletions cut 6 bases from V and 3 bases from J, with 14 bases between. CDR3 protein: CASSYDRNKETQYF. The CDR3 DNA is TGTGCCAGCAGTTACGACAGGAATAAAGAGACCCAGTACTTC.